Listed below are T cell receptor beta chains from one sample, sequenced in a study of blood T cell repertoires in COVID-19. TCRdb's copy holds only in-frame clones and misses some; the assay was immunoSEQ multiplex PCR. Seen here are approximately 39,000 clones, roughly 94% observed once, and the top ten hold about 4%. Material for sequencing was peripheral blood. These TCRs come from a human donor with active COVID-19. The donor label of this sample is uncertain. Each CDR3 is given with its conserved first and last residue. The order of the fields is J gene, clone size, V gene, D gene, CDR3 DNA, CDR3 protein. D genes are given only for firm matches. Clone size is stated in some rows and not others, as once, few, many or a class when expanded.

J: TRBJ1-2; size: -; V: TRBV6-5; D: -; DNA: TGTGCCAGCAGGCCAGGGTCTCTGGGCGGCTACACCTTC; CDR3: CASRPGSLGGYTF
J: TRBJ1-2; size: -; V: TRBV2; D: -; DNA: TGTGCCAGCAGCCGGGAAGGTGGCTACACCTTC; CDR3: CASSREGGYTF
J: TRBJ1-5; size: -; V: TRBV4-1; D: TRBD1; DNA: TGCCCCGGTCGTCAGGGGGATAAGGGCAATCAGCCCCAGCATTTT; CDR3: CPGRQGDKGNQPQHF
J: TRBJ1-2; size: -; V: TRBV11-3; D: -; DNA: TGTGCCAGCAGCTTAAGGGGAGCCACAGGGTCCTATGGCTACACCTTC; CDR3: CASSLRGATGSYGYTF
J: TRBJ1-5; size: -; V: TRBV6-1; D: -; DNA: TGTGCCAGCAGTGAAAACGGACAAAGCAATCAGCCCCAGCATTTT; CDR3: CASSENGQSNQPQHF
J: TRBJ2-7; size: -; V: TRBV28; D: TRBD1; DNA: TGTGCCAGCAGCCTGGGACAGATGGTTTTCCCCTACGAGCAGTACTTC; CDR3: CASSLGQMVFPYEQYF
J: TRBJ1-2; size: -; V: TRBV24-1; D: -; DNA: TGTGCCACCAGTGACCCCGGAGGGGATAGTTTAGGCTACACCTTC; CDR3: CATSDPGGDSLGYTF
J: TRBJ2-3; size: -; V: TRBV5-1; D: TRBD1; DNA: TGCGCCAGCAGCTTGTGGGGACAGGGCCCAGATACGCAGTATTTT; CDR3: CASSLWGQGPDTQYF
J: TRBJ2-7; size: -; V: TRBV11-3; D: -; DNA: TGTGCCAGCCGCAGGAGGTCCCCCTACGAGCAGTACTTC; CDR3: CASRRRSPYEQYF
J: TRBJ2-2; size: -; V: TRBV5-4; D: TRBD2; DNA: TGTGCCAGCAGCCCAGCGGGAGTCAACACCGGGGAGCTGTTTTTT; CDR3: CASSPAGVNTGELFF
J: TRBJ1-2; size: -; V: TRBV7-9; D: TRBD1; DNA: TGTGCCAGCAGCTTAGCCTGGACAGGGGGCGATGGCTACACCTTC; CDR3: CASSLAWTGGDGYTF
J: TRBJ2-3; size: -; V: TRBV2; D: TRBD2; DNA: TGTGCCTCTCTGCAAGGACTAGCGGGAATCACAGATACGCAGTATTTT; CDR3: CASLQGLAGITDTQYF
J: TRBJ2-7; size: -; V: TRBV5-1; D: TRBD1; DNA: TGCGCCAGCACCGGGACAGGGGGCACCTACGAGCAGTACTTC; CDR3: CASTGTGGTYEQYF
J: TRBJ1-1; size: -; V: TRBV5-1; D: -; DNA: TGCGCCAGCACCTCTGGAGTAAACACTGAAGCTTTCTTT; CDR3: CASTSGVNTEAFF
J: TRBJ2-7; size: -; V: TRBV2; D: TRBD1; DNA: TGTGCCACTTCCGGGACAGGCTACGAGCAGTACTTC; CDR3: CATSGTGYEQYF
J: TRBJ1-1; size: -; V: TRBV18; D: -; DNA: TGTGCCAGCTCACCTAGACAGGAGTGGAACACTGAAGCTTTCTTT; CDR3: CASSPRQEWNTEAFF
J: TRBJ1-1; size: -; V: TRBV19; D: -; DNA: TGTGCCAGTAGTATAGGGCCAGGTGGCCGGTGGGACACTGAAGCTTTCTTT; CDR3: CASSIGPGGRWDTEAFF
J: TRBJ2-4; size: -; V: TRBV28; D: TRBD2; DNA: TGTGCCAGCAGTACAGGGACTAGCGGTAAAAACATTCAGTACTTC; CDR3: CASSTGTSGKNIQYF
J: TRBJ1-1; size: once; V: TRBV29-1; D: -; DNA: TGCAGCGTTGCCAGCGCCATGAACACTGAAGCTTTCTTT; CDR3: CSVASAMNTEAFF
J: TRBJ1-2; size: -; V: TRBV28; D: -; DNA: TGTGCCAGCAGTTCCCTCTATGGCTACACCTTC; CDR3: CASSSLYGYTF
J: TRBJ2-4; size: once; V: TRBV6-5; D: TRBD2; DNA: TGTGCCAGCAGGCGGGGGGCCGAGGCCTTGAACATTCAGTACTTC; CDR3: CASRRGAEALNIQYF